This T cell receptor (beta chain) was sequenced in a study of vaccination and CD4 T cells after COVID-19. Study in general: Researchers treated cells with overlapping spike peptides taken from SARS-CoV-2, HCoV-NL63, HCoV-OC43 and HCoV-229E. General study points: Vaccine-specific clones in convalescent patients were spike mono-reactive in 304 of 307 cases.

The Oncomine TCR Beta short-read assay generated sequence data from the DNA of cultured CD4+ T cells. Genomic DNA was taken out of cultured CD4+ T cells by extraction. A single record per CDR3 protein comes from TCRdb applying MiXCR to the PCR reads. The sample has under 25,000 distinct CDR3 sequences, 23% seen once. Turning to this clonotype: The antigen is unknown.

Treatment noted: approximately 9-day PBMC culture with coronavirus spike peptide pools or control peptides (ViraFEST assay). V was clipped by 4 bases and J by 4 bases, with 11 bases between them. The CDR3 consists of 13 residues. Per the germline V gene, CDR1 is SGHRS and CDR2 is YFSETQ. The sample comprised cultured CD4+ T cells from blood. The clonotype comes from a human donor with COVID-19. V gene TRBV5-1 combines with J gene TRBJ1-2; no firm D call. DNA of the CDR3: TGCGCCAGCAGCCCGGAGAGTACCTATGGCTACACCTTC. Amino acids: CASSPESTYGYTF.